Listed here are 29 T cell receptor beta chains from one sample, sequenced in a study of blood T cells in healthy people across ages. Then a second PCR, running about 6 to 12 cycles, was carried out with a sample-barcoded 5' primer and a J-beta primer mix. MiXCR, run by TCRdb on the 5' RACE reads, gives a single entry per CDR3 protein. This sample has 750,000 to 950,000 distinct CDR3 sequences, with about 53% found just once. The sequenced sample was blood. All receptors derive from a man older than 75 in good health.

This clonotype was observed a handful of times. The rearrangement links TRBV10-3 to TRBJ1-1, with D maybe TRBD1 (5 bases). The CDR3 contains 12 residues. The V end was cut by 8 bases, the J end by 4 bases, with 11 bases between. Germline lookup yields CDR1 ENHRY and CDR2 SYGVKD. Here the CDR3 DNA reads TGTGCCATCGGTGGACATCCCACTGAAGCTTTCTTT. Its translation: CAIGGHPTEAFF.

This clonotype was found a few times. The CDR3 DNA reads TGTGCCAGCAGCAAAGAACCATCGCGGGAGGACCGGCGGGAGCAGTACTTC. Its translation is CASSKEPSREDRREQYF. The chain carries TRBV21-1 and TRBJ2-7; TRBD2 was called by the table and not checked on the DNA. TRBV21-1 is given as a pseudogene. The CDR3 consists of 17 residues.

The chain employs TRBV20-1 and TRBJ2-7; TRBD2 is a possible D gene (7 bases). Germline CDR1 DFQATT, CDR2 SNEGSKA (reference sequence). Trimming stripped 3 bases from V and 0 bases from J, with 15 bases between. This CDR3 contains 15 residues. Here the CDR3 DNA reads TGCAGTGCTAGGGGGAGGGGGGGTAGCTCCTACGAGCAGTACTTC. Its translation: CSARGRGGSSYEQYF.

This clonotype showed up just once. This chain uses TRBV20-1 with TRBJ2-3, with 8 bases lining up with TRBD1. Trimming at V came to 7 bases and at J to 3 bases, leaving 9 bases not matched to a gene. Germline lookup yields CDR1 DFQATT and CDR2 SNEGSKA (reference sequence). The CDR3 has 14 residues. The CDR3: CSGHGTGVTDTQYF. The CDR3 DNA is TGCAGTGGTCACGGGACAGGCGTGACAGATACGCAGTATTTT.

The chain employs TRBV20-1 and TRBJ1-5; D gene ambiguous. V dropped 3 bases and J dropped 4 bases, with 10 bases sitting between them. The CDR3 has 13 residues. Germline values: CDR1 DFQATT, CDR2 SNEGSKA (reference sequence). The CDR3 protein is CSASKQPNQPQHF. The DNA for the CDR3 is TGCAGTGCTAGTAAGCAGCCGAATCAGCCCCAGCATTTT.

The rearrangement joins TRBV20-1 to TRBJ2-4; TRBD1 matches 9 bases. The CDR3 covers 15 residues. CDR1 and CDR2 from the germline V gene are DFQATT and SNEGSKA (reference sequence). V shed 3 bases, J shed 13 bases, and the junction held 16 bases outside the gene matches. CDR3: CSARVSRTGVHEQYF. The CDR3 region has the DNA TGCAGTGCTAGGGTCTCACGGACAGGGGTCCATGAGCAGTACTTC.

The gene calls are TRBV18 and TRBJ2-7; no reliable D call. V lost 3 bases, J lost 3 bases, and 6 bases lay in between. Germline CDR1 reads KGHSH; CDR2 reads LQKENI. CDR3 length: 12 amino acids. The CDR3 loop is CASSPIGYEQYF. The CDR3 DNA reads TGTGCCAGCTCACCCATCGGCTACGAGCAGTACTTC.

There are a few counts of this clonotype. CDR3 region: CAISDMRGLAYNEQFF. The CDR3 region has the DNA TGTGCCATCAGTGATATGAGAGGACTAGCATACAATGAGCAGTTCTTC. J is TRBJ2-1 and V is TRBV10-3; 8 positions match TRBD2. The germline V gene encodes CDR1 ENHRY and CDR2 SYGVKD. The CDR3 has 16 amino acids. The junction had 8 bases not matched to a gene; V was cut back by 3 bases and J by 4 bases.

The rearrangement links TRBV14 to TRBJ2-1; TRBD1 agrees at 7 bases. The length of the CDR3 is 13 residues. Germline CDR1 is SGHDN and CDR2 is FVKESK. With 6 bases clipped from V and 6 bases from J, the junction kept 5 bases outside the gene matches. CDR3 in DNA: TGTGCCAGCAGGAACTCAGGGGGCAATGAGCAGTTCTTC. It yields the protein CASRNSGGNEQFF.

The V and J genes are TRBV19 and TRBJ1-1; a weak D match, TRBD1 (6 bases). Trimming took off 5 bases at V and 4 bases at J, with 14 bases between the two ends. CDR3 length: 14 amino acids. Germline V gene sequence: CDR1 LNHDA, CDR2 SQIVND (reference sequence). The CDR3 reads CASSLRGGSTEAFF. CDR3 coding DNA: TGTGCCAGTAGTCTTCGAGGGGGGAGCACTGAAGCTTTCTTT.

CDR3 nucleotide sequence: TGCAGTGCTCTGGGAAGGGACAGGGGGCAGCGGGTCTATGGCTACACCTTC. It codes for CSALGRDRGQRVYGYTF. The genes are TRBV20-1 and TRBJ1-2; 12 bases agree with TRBD1. Germline trimming cut 5 bases from V and 4 bases from J; bases unmatched to any gene: 14. Germline-derived CDR1 and CDR2 are DFQATT and SNEGSKA (reference sequence). The CDR3 has 17 residues.

The chain has TRBV16 and TRBJ1-5, with a possible D match to TRBD1 (6 bases). V lost 4 bases and J lost 0, with 19 bases in between. Germline V CDR1 and CDR2: KGHSY, FQNENV. This CDR3 region has 18 residues. This chain's CDR3 is CASSRTGTGGDSNQPQHF. The DNA for the CDR3 is TGTGCCAGCAGCCGCACAGGGACGGGGGGCGATAGCAATCAGCCCCAGCATTTT.

The chain is built from TRBV5-1 and TRBJ2-1, with a tentative D call TRBD2 (5 bases). The CDR3 loop spans 16 amino acids. The V and J ends lost 3 bases and 0 bases respectively, with 13 bases between them. Germline CDR1 and CDR2: SGHRS and YFSETQ. The CDR3 protein is CASSWESGSSYNEQFF. In DNA, the CDR3 is TGCGCCAGCAGCTGGGAAAGCGGAAGCTCCTACAATGAGCAGTTCTTC.

The rearrangement uses TRBV7-8 and TRBJ2-7; 10 positions match TRBD2. This CDR3 spans 16 amino acids. With 3 bases clipped from V and 9 bases from J, the junction kept 14 bases outside the gene matches. Germline V gives CDR1 SGHVS, CDR2 FQNEAQ. Here the CDR3 reads CASSFGTSGALLRQYF. DNA for the CDR3: TGTGCCAGCAGCTTCGGTACTAGCGGGGCCCTTCTGAGGCAGTACTTC.

This clonotype was found a few times. CDR3 region: CASSVGDPYEQYF. Written as DNA, the CDR3 is TGTGCCAGCAGCGTAGGAGACCCCTACGAGCAGTACTTC. V is TRBV9 and J is TRBJ2-7; D call uncertain. Germline assignment: CDR1 SGDLS and CDR2 YYNGEE. Trimming stripped 0 bases from V and 2 bases from J, with 6 bases between. The CDR3 consists of 13 residues.

This clonotype was recorded only once. The genes are TRBV7-9 and TRBJ2-3; 9 bases are shared with TRBD1. Germline CDR1 reads SEHNR; CDR2 reads FQNEAQ (reference sequence). Trimming removed 5 bases from V and 14 bases from J; junction bases left unmatched: 14. The CDR3 totals 14 residues. CDR3: CASSAWTGVRDAYF. The CDR3 DNA reads TGTGCCAGCAGCGCGTGGACAGGGGTCAGAGACGCGTATTTT.

This sequence joins TRBV5-5 and TRBJ1-5, with TRBD1 identical over 8 bases. CDR3 size: 16 residues. V gave up 3 bases and J gave up 3 bases; unmatched junction bases: 8. CDR1 SGHKS and CDR2 YYEKEE come from the germline V gene (reference sequence). The CDR3 nucleotides read TGTGCCAGCAGCTGGCGGACAGGGCGCCCCAATCAGCCCCAGCATTTT. The encoded protein is CASSWRTGRPNQPQHF.

The chain is built from TRBV5-1 and TRBJ2-4, with 7 bases fitting TRBD1. CDR1 is SGHRS and CDR2 is YFSETQ in the germline V gene. V was clipped by 1 base and J by 1 base; unmatched bases: 5. The CDR3 loop spans 16 amino acids. The CDR3 protein is CASSLSAQGAKNIQYF. The CDR3 region has the DNA TGCGCCAGCAGCTTGTCGGCACAGGGGGCCAAAAACATTCAGTACTTC.

The chain is built from TRBV20-1 and TRBJ2-7, with no clear D. Trimming took off 6 bases at V and 0 bases at J, with 9 bases between the two ends. This CDR3 is 12 amino acids long. Per germline, CDR1 DFQATT and CDR2 SNEGSKA (reference sequence). The CDR3 sequence: CSAPLGSYEQYF. CDR3 DNA sequence: TGCAGTGCCCCCCTAGGCTCCTACGAGCAGTACTTC.

About this clonotype: Compared with germline, one end of the junction differs, possibly owing to a read error. The chain recombines TRBV10-3 with TRBJ1-2; D remains unclear. The CDR3 runs to 14 residues. From germline, CDR1 is ENHRY and CDR2 SYGVKD. The CDR3 protein is CAISERQENYGYTF. The CDR3, as DNA: TGCGCCATCAGTGAGAGGCAGGAGAACTATGGCTACACCTTC.

A word on this clonotype: The junction does not match germline at one end; this may be a read error. The V call is TRBV11-1, the J call TRBJ2-1; D unresolved. The CDR3 runs 15 residues. CDR1 is SGHAT and CDR2 is FQDESV in the germline V gene (reference sequence). CDR3 residues: CTSSLVRSPYNEQFF. The DNA of the CDR3 is TGTACCAGCAGCTTAGTCAGGTCCCCCTACAATGAGCAGTTCTTC.

The chain is built from TRBV7-6 and TRBJ2-7; D is perhaps TRBD1 or TRBD2 (5 bases each). CDR1 SGHVS and CDR2 FNYEAQ come from the germline V gene. The CDR3 spans 13 residues. V was shortened by 7 bases and J by 2 bases, with 12 bases between the two germline ends. The CDR3 nucleotides read TGTGCCAGCAAAGCCTGGGGGACCTACGAGCAGTACTTC. Translation gives CASKAWGTYEQYF.

The rearrangement links TRBV5-1 to TRBJ1-1, with 7 nucleotides matching TRBD1. The CDR3 length is 15 residues. CDR1 and CDR2 (germline): SGHRS, YFSETQ. The V gene end was trimmed by 4 bases and the J gene end by 4 bases; junction bases not matched to a gene: 10. This CDR3 is CASSAEPGQLTEAFF. DNA of the CDR3: TGCGCCAGCAGCGCCGAACCGGGACAGCTCACTGAAGCTTTCTTT.

The chain has TRBV24-1 and TRBJ2-1; 14 bases align to TRBD2. This CDR3 is 16 amino acids long. The V gene end was trimmed by 4 bases and the J gene end by 10 bases; junction bases not matched to a gene: 8. Germline CDR1 KGHDR, CDR2 SFDVKD. The CDR3 sequence is CATSDTGTSGSDEQFF. Written as DNA, the CDR3 is TGTGCCACCAGTGACACCGGGACTAGCGGGAGTGACGAGCAGTTCTTC.

V gene TRBV29-1 combines with J gene TRBJ2-5; D is uncertain. The CDR3 runs to 13 residues. Trimming took off 4 bases at V and 1 base at J, with 10 bases between the two ends. CDR1 and CDR2 (germline): SQVTM, ANQGSEA. The CDR3 is CSVAQILQETQYF. The CDR3, as DNA: TGCAGCGTTGCGCAGATACTCCAAGAGACCCAGTACTTC.

The chain uses TRBV28 and TRBJ2-7, with D possibly being TRBD2 (5 bases). Between the trimmed V and J ends, which lost 5 bases and 10 bases, there was a span of 18 bases. Germline V gene lookup returns CDR1 MDHEN and CDR2 SYDVKM. This CDR3 contains 13 residues. The CDR3 nucleotides are TGTGCCAGCAGTGCGGCCCTTCCGGGAAACCAGTACTTC. It specifies CASSAALPGNQYF. The variable domain in full, with the rest retrieved from reference TRBV28 and TRBJ2-7, is DVKVTQSSRYLVKRTGEKVFLECVQDMDHENMFWYRQDPGLGLRLIYFSYDVKMKEKGDIPEGYSVSREKKERFSLILESASTNQTSMYLCASSAALPGNQYFGPGTRLTVT.

The chain carries TRBV20-1 and TRBJ1-2; 12 bases are a match to TRBD1. V was pared by 2 bases and J by 8 bases, with 3 bases of the junction left unmatched. This CDR3 contains 13 residues. CDR1 is DFQATT, CDR2 SNEGSKA, per germline (reference sequence). DNA of the CDR3: TGCAGTGCTAGACCGGGACAGGGGGCGGGCTACACCTTC. Its translation: CSARPGQGAGYTF.

The DNA of the CDR3 is TGTGCCAGCAGCCAAGAACTAGCGGGTTACAATGAGCAGTTCTTC. Its protein is CASSQELAGYNEQFF. The J gene is TRBJ2-1, the V gene TRBV3-1, with TRBD2 identical over 9 bases. This CDR3 spans 15 amino acids. After removal of 0 bases from V and 4 bases from J, the junction contained 1 base not matched to a gene. Germline V gives CDR1 LGHDT, CDR2 YNNKEL (reference sequence).

V is TRBV5-1 and J is TRBJ1-2; TRBD1 might be the D (6 bases). The V gene's germline CDR1 is SGHRS and CDR2 YFSETQ. CDR3 size: 17 residues. Trimming shortened V by 0 bases and J by 4 bases, and 19 bases separated the two germline ends. The CDR3 bases are TGCGCCAGCAGCTTGGGCGGGGGCCGGACAGCCACCTATGGCTACACCTTC. The encoded protein is CASSLGGGRTATYGYTF.